The sequence of this TCR beta chain was determined in a study of beta chain features in type 1 diabetes. Study at large: Examination covered approximately 100 million sorted cells spanning all samples. Study results and limitations: Shorter TCRB CDR3s, moderately but significantly so, marked every one of the four CD4+ subsets in Type 1 diabetes patients. A potential influence of HLA type upon TCRB rearrangement remained unresolved herein. The study found that naive, central memory and Treg TCRB repertoires appeared more similar in patients than in healthy donors.

About 110 mL of blood, on average, came from one heparinised draw per donor. Expressed TCRB transcripts were sequenced because the entire RNA isolate underwent reverse transcription. Sequencing used immunoSEQ multiplex PCR; TCRdb keeps in-frame clones, though not all of them. The sample includes some 700,000 clones, around an eighth of them seen just once. V dropped 3 bases and J dropped 0 bases, with 12 bases sitting between them. The length of the CDR3 is 16 residues. The germline gives CDR1 SGHRS, CDR2 YFSETQ. As for this clone: Its matching antigen is unknown.

The sequencing sample was made of naive CD4+ T cells from blood. The TCR comes from a man younger than 35 with type 1 diabetes. This rearrangement joins TRBV5-1 to TRBJ2-2; D is unresolved. CDR3 sequence (DNA): TGCGCCAGCAGCTCGTGGACCAGCGCGAACACCGGGGAGCTGTTTTTT. As protein: CASSSWTSANTGELFF.